Shown below are 11 T cell receptor beta chains from a single sample sequenced in a study of immune evolution from preneoplasia to lung adenocarcinoma. TCRdb keeps only in-frame clones here, not all; method: immunoSEQ multiplex PCR. The sample has roughly 40,000 clones, more than 60% seen once; the top ten hold around 5%. Sequencing used FFPE invasive lung adenocarcinoma tissue. The receptors shown here come from a person aged 55 to 75 with lung adenocarcinoma.

The gene calls are TRBV11-3 and TRBJ2-5; D not resolved. V lost 1 base, J lost 3 bases, and 6 bases lay in between. The CDR3 is 13 residues long. Germline assignment: CDR1 SGHNT and CDR2 YENEEA. The CDR3 spells CASSLVREETQYF. For the CDR3, the DNA is TGTGCCAGCAGCTTAGTACGGGAAGAGACCCAGTACTTC.

There are a few counts of this clone. The V call is TRBV27, the J call TRBJ2-2; possible D gene TRBD2, 6 bases. V lost 8 bases and J lost 11, with 24 bases in between. Germline assignment: CDR1 MNHEY and CDR2 SMNVEV (reference sequence). The CDR3 loop spans 15 amino acids. The CDR3 DNA reads as TGTGCCAGCCCTCTAGGGACTGCCGCGGGGATTGAGCTGTTTTTT. Translated: CASPLGTAAGIELFF.

The chain has TRBV18 and TRBJ2-5; perhaps D is TRBD1 or TRBD2 (5 bases each). This CDR3 has 15 residues. The V and J ends lost 5 bases and 1 base respectively, with 14 bases between them. Germline lookup yields CDR1 KGHSH and CDR2 LQKENI. The CDR3 sequence: CASSSGGTSQETQYF. The CDR3 DNA reads TGTGCCAGCTCATCTGGTGGGACCTCCCAAGAGACCCAGTACTTC.

The chain uses TRBV6-5 and TRBJ1-5; TRBD1 is a possible D gene (6 bases). The CDR3 runs to 14 residues. The germline gives CDR1 MNHEY, CDR2 SVGAGI. V was clipped by 5 bases and J by 3 bases, with 11 bases between them. CDR3 region: CASSPDSHNQPQHF. CDR3 coding DNA: TGTGCCAGCAGTCCGGACAGTCACAATCAGCCCCAGCATTTT.

The rearrangement joins TRBV5-6 to TRBJ2-3; 7 nucleotides align to TRBD1. CDR3 length: 13 amino acids. Germline V gene data show CDR1 as SGHDT and CDR2 as YYEEEE. With V trimmed by 4 bases and J by 6 bases, 5 bases remained unmatched. CDR3 nucleotides: TGTGCCAGCAGCAGACAGGGCCGGGATACGCAGTATTTT. This encodes CASSRQGRDTQYF.

The chain recombines TRBV6-1 with TRBJ2-1; TRBD2 is a possible D gene (6 bases). The length of the CDR3 is 11 residues. The V gene lost 1 base and the J gene lost 14 bases, with 9 bases spanning the gap. In germline, CDR1 is MNHNS, CDR2 SASEGT. CDR3 region: CASSEVTSKFF. As DNA, the CDR3 is TGTGCCAGCAGTGAAGTTACTAGCAAGTTCTTC.

The chain couples TRBV11-3 to TRBJ2-5; TRBD2 matches 13 bases. Germline V CDR1 and CDR2: SGHNT, YENEEA. CDR3 length: 17 residues. With 1 base clipped from V and 2 bases from J, the junction kept 4 bases outside the gene matches. The CDR3 protein is CASSLGLAGGGQETQYF. Written as DNA, the CDR3 is TGTGCCAGCAGCTTAGGACTAGCGGGAGGTGGGCAAGAGACCCAGTACTTC. The whole variable domain, remainder taken from reference TRBV11-3 and TRBJ2-5, is EAGVVQSPRYKIIEKKQPVAFWCNPISGHNTLYWYLQNLGQGPELLIRYENEEAVDDSQLPKDRFSAERLKGVDSTLKIQPAELGDSAVYLCASSLGLAGGGQETQYFGPGTRLLVL.

The chain is built from TRBV12-5 and TRBJ2-3; D unresolved. CDR1 and CDR2 from the germline V gene are LGHNT and FRNRAP. The CDR3 has 14 amino acids. V was shortened by 5 bases and J by 4 bases, with 13 bases between the two germline ends. CDR3 nucleotide sequence: TGTGCTAGTGGTCCCGGGCTTAACGCAGATACGCAGTATTTT. Translated, it gives CASGPGLNADTQYF.

The chain combines TRBV2 with TRBJ2-7; 9 bases map to TRBD1. Germline V gene data show CDR1 as SNHLY and CDR2 as FYNNEI. The CDR3 spans 16 residues. The V gene end was trimmed by 5 bases and the J gene end by 4 bases; junction bases not matched to a gene: 12. The CDR3: CASSRGQGPKRYEQYF. The DNA of the CDR3 is TGTGCCAGCAGTCGAGGACAGGGGCCTAAGAGGTACGAGCAGTACTTC.

This clone was seen only once. This rearrangement joins TRBV7-8 to TRBJ2-3; D is possibly TRBD2 (6 bases). Germline values: CDR1 SGHVS, CDR2 FQNEAQ. The CDR3 consists of 15 residues. V shed 5 bases and J shed 2 bases, with 14 bases lying between them. Written as DNA, the CDR3 is TGTGCCAGCAGCGAAATACTAGCCCCCACAGATACGCAGTATTTT. It is translated as CASSEILAPTDTQYF.

By share, this clone counts as medium-sized. CDR3 coding DNA: TGTGCCAGTAGCTCGGGACACTACGAGCAGTACTTC. It codes for CASSSGHYEQYF. The J gene is TRBJ2-7, the V gene TRBV19, with TRBD1 as a possible D gene (6 bases). CDR3 length equals 12 residues. Germline-derived CDR1 and CDR2 are LNHDA and SQIVND (reference sequence). The V end lost 6 bases, the J end lost 3 bases, and 9 bases lay between the germline ends. Supplemented by reference TRBV19 and TRBJ2-7, the full variable domain reads DGGITQSPKYLFRKEGQNVTLSCEQNLNHDAMYWYRQDPGQGLRLIYYSQIVNDFQKGDIAEGYSVSREKKESFPLTVTSAQKNPTAFYLCASSSGHYEQYFGPGTRLTVT.